The 6 T cell receptor beta chains in this list originate from one sample, sequenced in a study of vaccination and CD4 T cells after COVID-19. Treatment indicated: roughly 10-day PBMC culture with coronavirus spike peptide pools or control peptides (ViraFEST assay). Researchers collected the unexposed donor's CD4+ T cells before the COVID-19 pandemic (2011-2018). The Oncomine TCR Beta short-read assay was what sequenced the DNA obtained from cultured CD4+ T cells. One entry per CDR3 protein, called by TCRdb with MiXCR from the PCR reads. The table records about 9,100 distinct CDR3 sequences, approximately 31% of them present only once. These TCRs are of unknown antigen specificity. Sequencing was done on a sample of CD4+ T cells from blood, cultured in vitro. The origin of the receptors is a human donor in good health.

This chain joins TRBV25-1 and TRBJ2-1; D unresolved. The CDR3 is made up of 11 amino acids. V dropped 3 bases and J dropped 9 bases, with 6 bases sitting between them. Germline lookup yields CDR1 MGHDK and CDR2 SYGVNS. The CDR3 nucleotides are TGTGCCAGCAGTGACCGGAGTGAGCAGTTCTTC. This translates into CASSDRSEQFF. The full variable domain, with the rest looked up from reference TRBV25-1 and TRBJ2-1, is EADIYQTPRYLVIGTGKKITLECSQTMGHDKMYWYQQDPGMELHLIHYSYGVNSTEKGDLSSESTVSRIRTEHFPLTLESARPSHTSQYLCASSDRSEQFFGPGTRLTVL.

This clonotype appeared a few times. This chain uses TRBV11-3 with TRBJ2-1; D is perhaps TRBD2 (5 bases). The germline V gene encodes CDR1 SGHNT and CDR2 YENEEA. Trimming took off 5 bases at V and 2 bases at J, with 10 bases between the two ends. This CDR3 comprises 14 residues. CDR3 in amino acids: CASSTGIAYNEQFF. CDR3 in DNA: TGTGCCAGCAGCACGGGAATAGCCTACAATGAGCAGTTCTTC.

The chain combines TRBV19 with TRBJ2-5; TRBD1 might be the D (6 bases). V was trimmed by 1 base and J by 5 bases, leaving 14 bases between them. The germline gives CDR1 LNHDA, CDR2 SQIVND (reference sequence). CDR3 length: 15 residues. This CDR3 is CASSIGGRGRETQYF. CDR3 coding DNA: TGTGCCAGTAGTATAGGAGGCAGGGGCCGGGAGACCCAGTACTTC.

The sample holds a few counts of this clonotype. The J gene is TRBJ1-6, the V gene TRBV7-9, with 10 nucleotides matching TRBD1. Per the germline V gene, CDR1 is SEHNR and CDR2 is FQNEAQ (reference sequence). J lost 9 bases, V lost 3 bases, and 2 bases had no gene match. The CDR3 has 14 amino acids. The CDR3: CASSFRDRGSPLHF. In DNA form, the CDR3 reads TGTGCCAGCAGCTTCCGGGACAGGGGTTCACCCCTCCACTTT.

Judged by abundance, this clonotype is medium-sized (0.01 to 0.1%). This rearrangement joins TRBV20-1 to TRBJ1-6, with D perhaps TRBD1 (6 bases). CDR1 DFQATT and CDR2 SNEGSKA come from the germline V gene (reference sequence). This CDR3 has 15 residues. Trimming removed 6 bases from V and 3 bases from J, with 15 bases in between. The CDR3 spells CSALAGGIYNSPLHF. The DNA of the CDR3 is TGCAGTGCCCTCGCGGGGGGCATCTATAATTCACCCCTCCACTTT.

DNA of the CDR3: TGTGCCATCAGTGAGTCAGGACAGTCTCGCGTTCAGAACACCATATATTTT. It codes for CAISESGQSRVQNTIYF. The chain joins TRBV10-3 to TRBJ1-3, with D tentatively TRBD1 (6 bases). V lost 0 bases, J lost 7 bases, and 19 bases lay in between. The CDR3 runs 17 residues. In germline, CDR1 is ENHRY, CDR2 SYGVKD.